The sequence of this T cell receptor beta chain was determined in a study of T-cell memory formation after mild COVID-19. One entry per CDR3 protein, called by TCRdb with MiXCR from the 5' RACE reads. Among about half a million distinct CDR3 sequences, around a sixth were seen once, and the ten largest hold approximately 13%. CDR1 KGHDR and CDR2 SFDVKD come from the germline V gene. CDR3 length: 17 amino acids. V shed 5 bases and J shed 0 bases, with 15 bases lying between them. Sequenced input: PBMCs or a T cell subset sorted from them (not recorded which). The chain uses TRBV24-1 and TRBJ2-2; no reliable D call. The sequence was obtained from an adult woman who had mild COVID-19 (a few samples of this study predate the infection). Cell type and time point are not known. CDR3 residues: CATSADPGKTNTGELFF. CDR3 sequence (DNA): TGTGCCACCAGTGCTGACCCGGGCAAGACGAACACCGGGGAGCTGTTTTTT.